These 3 T cell receptor beta chains were sequenced from one sample in a study of blood T cell repertoires in COVID-19. Data came from immunoSEQ multiplex PCR; TCRdb stores just in-frame clones and leaves some out. The sample carries 140,000 to 150,000 clones, around nine tenths recorded once. The material sequenced was peripheral blood. These receptors all stem from a human donor in a cohort sampled during active COVID-19.

The chain couples TRBV5-4 to TRBJ2-5; 12 nucleotides align to TRBD2. Germline V gene lookup returns CDR1 SGHNT and CDR2 YYREEE (reference sequence). This CDR3 has 14 residues. V was pared by 4 bases and J by 4 bases, with 2 bases of the junction left unmatched. CDR3 sequence reads: CASSPGLAGETQYF. Here the CDR3 DNA reads TGTGCCAGCAGCCCGGGACTAGCGGGAGAGACCCAGTACTTC.

In its sample, this clone was seen once. The chain couples TRBV15 to TRBJ2-1, with 15 positions matching TRBD2. Germline V gene data show CDR1 as LNHNV and CDR2 as YYDKDF (reference sequence). The CDR3 loop spans 21 amino acids. Germline trimming cut 1 base from V and 9 bases from J; bases unmatched to any gene: 19. CDR3 DNA sequence: TGTGCCACCAGCAGAGTAACCCCCGTCCGTGGACTAGCGGGAGGGAGGAGTGAGCAGTTCTTC. It translates to CATSRVTPVRGLAGGRSEQFF.

The chain couples TRBV30 to TRBJ1-3; TRBD1 might be the D (5 bases). Looked up from germline, CDR1 is GTSNPN and CDR2 is SVGIG (reference sequence). The CDR3 extends over 13 amino acids. The DNA of the CDR3 is TGTGCTCTTGGCGCGCAGGGAGGACACACCATATATTTT. This codes for CALGAQGGHTIYF.